These T cell receptor beta chains were read from a single sample in a study of shared clonotypes between healthy human individuals. Profiling relied on immunoSEQ multiplex PCR, and the TCRdb table lists in-frame clones only, not all of them. In the table there are hundreds of thousands of clones, almost 97% of which are singletons. The specimen was naive CD4+ T cells sorted from blood. The source is a woman aged 30 to 39 in good health. Each CDR3 is given with its conserved first and last residue. Each record gives: D gene, clone size, V gene, J gene, CDR3 DNA, CDR3 protein. A D gene is named only where the DNA matches it firmly. Only some rows state a clone size, as once, few, many or a class for expanded clones.

TRBD2,.,TRBV10-3,TRBJ2-7,TGTGCCATCAGTGTTAGCGGGAGCATCTACGAGCAGTACTTC,CAISVSGSIYEQYF
.,.,TRBV5-1,TRBJ2-3,TGCGCCAGCAGCTTTCTGGCCGGAACTAGCACAGATACGCAGTATTTT,CASSFLAGTSTDTQYF
.,.,TRBV5-4,TRBJ1-2,TGTGCCAGCAGCTTGGAACCACAGGGACATGGCTACACCTTC,CASSLEPQGHGYTF
TRBD1,.,TRBV11-2,TRBJ1-6,TGTGCCAGCAGCTTAGTCGGTACAGGGGCTAATTCACCCCTCCACTTT,CASSLVGTGANSPLHF
TRBD2,.,TRBV5-1,TRBJ2-7,TGCGCCAGCAGTAGTAGCGGGTTTTCTTACGAGCAGTACTTC,CASSSSGFSYEQYF
.,.,TRBV7-6,TRBJ2-7,TGTGCCAGCAGCTCTCTCAGGGATGCCTACGAGCAGTACTTC,CASSSLRDAYEQYF
.,.,TRBV5-1,TRBJ2-7,TGCGCCAGCAGCTTGGGGAGCGGGTCAACCTACGAGCAGTACTTC,CASSLGSGSTYEQYF
TRBD2,.,TRBV6-5,TRBJ2-7,TGTGCCAGCAGTCGACTAGCGGCTGCCTACGAGCAGTACTTC,CASSRLAAAYEQYF
.,.,TRBV13,TRBJ2-7,TGTGCCAGCAGCTTAGCCCCGGCCGAATACGAGCAGTACTTC,CASSLAPAEYEQYF
.,.,TRBV7-9,TRBJ1-3,TGTGCCAGCAGCCCTAGAACGACGGCCTCTGGAAACACCATATATTTT,CASSPRTTASGNTIYF
.,once,TRBV27,TRBJ2-7,TGTGCCAGCAGAATTTCCCGGCGATTAAGCTCCTACGAGCAGTACTTC,CASRISRRLSSYEQYF
.,few,TRBV20-1,TRBJ2-7,TGCAGTGCGCCCTCTAGGAGTGAGCAGTACTTC,CSAPSRSEQYF
TRBD1,.,TRBV28,TRBJ2-1,TGTGCCAGCAGTATACCCGGGACAGGGACCTACAATGAGCAGTTCTTC,CASSIPGTGTYNEQFF
.,.,TRBV30,TRBJ2-7,TGTGCCTGGAGTGTAGGAGGTCCGACCTTCGAGCAGTACTTC,CAWSVGGPTFEQYF
.,.,TRBV9,TRBJ2-7,TGTGCCAGCAGCGTAGGCCCTCTGGGACAAGGCTACGAGCAGTACTTC,CASSVGPLGQGYEQYF
.,.,TRBV12-2,TRBJ2-3,TGTGCAAGTCGCTCTCAGGGGGCAGATACGCAGTATTTT,CASRSQGADTQYF
TRBD1,once,TRBV28,TRBJ2-7,TGTGCCAGCAGACCGGGACAGGGGGGCGAGCAGTACTTC,CASRPGQGGEQYF
TRBD2,.,TRBV19,TRBJ2-4,TGTGCCAGTAGTATAGTAGGGACTAGCGGGAGAGGTCAAAACATTCAGTACTTC,CASSIVGTSGRGQNIQYF
.,.,TRBV19,TRBJ2-7,TGTGCCAGTAGTTCCGCAGGCTACGAGCAGTACTTC,CASSSAGYEQYF
TRBD2,.,TRBV7-6,TRBJ2-2,TGTGCCAGCAGCTCCAGACTAGCGGGAGGGAGGACCGGGGAGCTGTTTTTT,CASSSRLAGGRTGELFF
.,.,TRBV27,TRBJ2-1,TGTGCCAGCAGTTTGTACCCCTTTGAGGCATTTGAGCAGTTCTTC,CASSLYPFEAFEQFF
TRBD1,.,TRBV5-6,TRBJ2-5,TGTGCCAGCAGCGGAACAGGGGTTCAAGAGACCCAGTACTTC,CASSGTGVQETQYF
.,.,TRBV4-2,TRBJ2-7,TGTGCCAGCAGCTTGGGTATTGGCTACGAGCAGTACTTC,CASSLGIGYEQYF
.,once,TRBV28,TRBJ2-1,TGTGCCAGCAGTTTGTCTAGCGCGGGTCATAATGAGCAGTTCTTC,CASSLSSAGHNEQFF